The 27 T cell receptor beta chains below were found in one sample sequenced in a study of blood T cell repertoires in COVID-19. Produced via immunoSEQ multiplex PCR; TCRdb's table is partial and in-frame only. The sample lists over 200,000 clones, around 86% occurring once. The sequenced material came from peripheral blood. These receptors all stem from a human donor in a cohort sampled during active COVID-19.

This chain links TRBV13 with TRBJ2-1; 7 bases align to TRBD1. With 1 base clipped from V and 8 bases from J, the junction kept 5 bases outside the gene matches. CDR1 PRHDT and CDR2 FYEKMQ come from the germline V gene (reference sequence). This CDR3 contains 14 residues. CDR3 amino acids: CASSLEHRGDEQFF. DNA for the CDR3: TGTGCCAGCAGCTTAGAACACAGGGGCGATGAGCAGTTCTTC.

The chain couples TRBV7-9 to TRBJ2-3; a weak D match, TRBD1 (5 bases). Germline V gives CDR1 SEHNR, CDR2 FQNEAQ (reference sequence). Trimming cost V 2 bases and J 6 bases, with 12 bases left between them. The CDR3 runs 14 residues. CDR3 bases: TGTGCCAGCAGCTTACAGGGAAGGTCCGATACGCAGTATTTT. Translated, it gives CASSLQGRSDTQYF.

This clone was picked up one time. The V gene is TRBV2, the J gene TRBJ2-1; possibly TRBD1 for D (6 bases). Between the trimmed V and J ends, which lost 5 bases and 1 base, there was a span of 12 bases. Germline V gene sequence: CDR1 SNHLY, CDR2 FYNNEI. This CDR3 is 15 amino acids long. The CDR3 bases are TGTGCCAGCAGTTCCATTAGGGGGTCCTACAATGAGCAGTTCTTC. It specifies CASSSIRGSYNEQFF. The full variable domain, completed using reference TRBV2 and TRBJ2-1, is EPEVTQTPSHQVTQMGQEVILRCVPISNHLYFYWYRQILGQKVEFLVSFYNNEISEKSEIFDDQFSVERPDGSNFTLKIRSTKLEDSAMYFCASSSIRGSYNEQFFGPGTRLTVL.

The chain employs TRBV30 and TRBJ2-2, with TRBD2 as a possible D gene (6 bases). The CDR3 runs to 13 residues. V was shortened by 3 bases and J by 4 bases, with 9 bases between the two germline ends. In germline, CDR1 is GTSNPN, CDR2 SVGIG (reference sequence). The CDR3 DNA reads as TGTGCCTGGAGCGAGGGAGGCACCGGGGAGCTGTTTTTT. Its translation is CAWSEGGTGELFF.

The chain is built from TRBV27 and TRBJ2-1, with D maybe TRBD2 (5 bases). V was pared by 0 bases and J by 0 bases, with 12 bases between. The CDR3 spans 17 residues. In germline, CDR1 is MNHEY, CDR2 SMNVEV (reference sequence). CDR3 protein: CASSLSGLTSSYNEQFF. CDR3 nucleotides: TGTGCCAGCAGTTTATCCGGACTTACCAGCTCCTACAATGAGCAGTTCTTC.

V and J are TRBV7-3 and TRBJ1-1; D not resolved. Per the germline V gene, CDR1 is SGHTA and CDR2 is FQGTGA. Trimming removed 0 bases from V and 4 bases from J, with 12 bases in between. The CDR3 is 15 residues long. In DNA form, the CDR3 reads TGTGCCAGCAGCTTAACGCCCGGGTCCGCCACTGAAGCTTTCTTT. Its protein is CASSLTPGSATEAFF.

The genes are TRBV5-4 and TRBJ1-5, with 7 nucleotides matching TRBD1. J gave up 3 bases and V 3 bases, and 3 bases lay outside the gene matches. This CDR3 contains 14 residues. Germline V lookup: CDR1 SGHNT, CDR2 YYREEE (reference sequence). As DNA, the CDR3 is TGTGCCAGCAGCTCGGGACAGCACAATCAGCCCCAGCATTTT. Protein: CASSSGQHNQPQHF.

By its share, this clone is medium-sized. The rearrangement links TRBV27 to TRBJ2-1; TRBD1 might be the D (6 bases). This CDR3 is 14 amino acids long. Trimming cost V 3 bases and J 5 bases, with 11 bases left between them. Germline CDR1 MNHEY, CDR2 SMNVEV (reference sequence). The CDR3 loop reads CASSFSDSDNEQFF. The DNA of the CDR3 is TGTGCCAGCAGTTTCTCGGACAGTGACAATGAGCAGTTCTTC.

This chain links TRBV28 with TRBJ1-2; D is undetermined. Germline CDR1 MDHEN, CDR2 SYDVKM. There are 11 residues in the CDR3. V lost 4 bases, J lost 5 bases, and 5 bases lay in between. The CDR3 coding sequence is TGTGCCAGCAGTTATTATTATGGCTACACCTTC. Encoded protein: CASSYYYGYTF.

The V call is TRBV19, the J call TRBJ1-1; 7 positions agree with TRBD1. The J segment lost 8 bases and the V segment lost 0 bases, leaving 0 bases of the junction unmatched. The CDR3 is made up of 12 amino acids. Germline V gene sequence: CDR1 LNHDA, CDR2 SQIVND (reference sequence). CDR3 bases: TGTGCCAGTAGTATAGAGGACAGGGAAGCTTTCTTT. This gives the protein CASSIEDREAFF.

The CDR3 spells CASSLRGVSYEQYF. CDR3 DNA: TGTGCCAGCAGCCTCAGGGGGGTCTCATACGAGCAGTACTTC. This sequence joins TRBV5-4 and TRBJ2-7; a weak D match, TRBD1 (7 bases). Germline V gene sequence: CDR1 SGHNT, CDR2 YYREEE (reference sequence). V was clipped by 4 bases and J by 4 bases, with 15 bases between them. There are 14 residues in the CDR3.

A note on this clone: One end of the junction does not line up with germline, which may come from a read error. The chain links TRBV9 to TRBJ1-2; TRBD1 is a possible D gene (5 bases). Per the germline V gene, CDR1 is SGDLS and CDR2 is YYNGEE. The CDR3 spans 15 residues. CDR3 loop: CASSVGEGRTYVYTF. The CDR3 region has the DNA TGTGCCAGCAGCGTAGGGGAGGGGAGGACCTATGTCTACACCTTC.

The table lists this clone with a few counts. V gene TRBV5-4 combines with J gene TRBJ1-2; maybe TRBD1 (6 bases). V was pared by 1 base and J by 4 bases, with 17 bases between. CDR3 length: 16 amino acids. Looked up from germline, CDR1 is SGHNT and CDR2 is YYREEE (reference sequence). CDR3 sequence (DNA): TGTGCCAGCAGCTTGCTAAGGGGGATGAGGGGCTATGGCTACACCTTC. Residues: CASSLLRGMRGYGYTF. The full variable domain, rest sourced from reference TRBV5-4 and TRBJ1-2, is ETGVTQSPTHLIKTRGQQVTLRCSSQSGHNTVSWYQQALGQGPQFIFQYYREEENGRGNFPPRFSGLQFPNYSSELNVNALELDDSALYLCASSLLRGMRGYGYTFGSGTRLTVV.

The chain employs TRBV28 and TRBJ2-1; a weak D match, TRBD1 (6 bases). The germline CDR1 and CDR2 sequences are MDHEN and SYDVKM. Trimming stripped 4 bases from V and 2 bases from J, with 12 bases between. The CDR3 covers 15 residues. CDR3 protein: CASSSGAGAYNEQFF. In DNA form, the CDR3 reads TGTGCCAGCAGTTCAGGGGCGGGCGCCTACAATGAGCAGTTCTTC.

The chain couples TRBV28 to TRBJ1-6; 7 nucleotides agree with TRBD1. Germline CDR1 reads MDHEN; CDR2 reads SYDVKM. The CDR3 extends over 15 amino acids. Trimming at V came to 6 bases and at J to 3 bases, leaving 5 bases not matched to a gene. The CDR3 DNA follows: TGTGCCAGCAGGGGGACAGAAAGCTATAATTCACCCCTCCACTTT. Translated: CASRGTESYNSPLHF.

This chain connects TRBV5-1 to TRBJ2-7; D gene uncertain. CDR1 is SGHRS and CDR2 is YFSETQ in the germline V gene. V was trimmed by 0 bases and J by 3 bases, leaving 13 bases between them. The CDR3 consists of 15 residues. The CDR3 sequence: CASSLAQQSLYEQYF. CDR3 bases: TGCGCCAGCAGCTTGGCTCAACAGAGTCTCTACGAGCAGTACTTC.

The chain combines TRBV3-1 (or the pseudogene TRBV3-2) with TRBJ2-1, with 8 nucleotides matching TRBD2. V was pared by 6 bases and J by 6 bases, with 10 bases of the junction left unmatched. Germline assignment: CDR1 LGHDT and CDR2 YNNKEL (reference sequence). This CDR3 contains 15 residues. In DNA form, the CDR3 reads TGTGCCAGCAGACTTGAGGGACTAGACGTCAATGAGCAGTTCTTC. This translates into CASRLEGLDVNEQFF.

This clone showed up just once. J is TRBJ2-3 and V is TRBV5-8, with 8 positions matching TRBD2. V shed 1 base and J 2 bases; nucleotides not matched to a gene: 9. There are 17 residues in the CDR3. The germline CDR1 and CDR2 sequences are SGHTS and YDEGEE. The CDR3 spells CASSLNLGGRTTDTQYF. CDR3 in DNA: TGTGCCAGCAGCTTGAACCTCGGCGGGAGGACCACAGATACGCAGTATTTT. Drawing the rest from reference TRBV5-8 and TRBJ2-3, the complete variable domain is EAGVTQSPTHLIKTRGQQATLRCSPISGHTSVYWYQQALGLGLQFLLWYDEGEERNRGNFPPRFSGRQFPNYSSELNVNALELEDSALYLCASSLNLGGRTTDTQYFGPGTRLTVL.

This chain connects TRBV29-1 to TRBJ1-2, with TRBD1 matching over 7 bases. This CDR3 is built from 13 residues. J was trimmed by 2 bases and V by 5 bases; bases with no gene match: 5. Germline V gene data show CDR1 as SQVTM and CDR2 as ANQGSEA. CDR3 DNA sequence: TGCAGCGTTAAGACAGGGAACAACTATGGCTACACCTTC. Translated, it gives CSVKTGNNYGYTF.

This clone was seen more than once but under ten times. The chain recombines TRBV27 with TRBJ2-1; D remains ambiguous. The CDR3 spans 13 residues. With 3 bases removed from V and 4 bases from J, the gap between germline ends came to 7 bases. Per germline, CDR1 MNHEY and CDR2 SMNVEV (reference sequence). The CDR3 DNA reads TGTGCCAGCAGTTTGGCAAAGTACAATGAGCAGTTCTTC. Amino acids: CASSLAKYNEQFF.

Concerning this clone: The same CDR3 arises from other DNA sequences in this sample as well. The chain carries TRBV9 and TRBJ1-3; the D gene is possibly TRBD1 (5 bases). The germline CDR1 and CDR2 sequences are SGDLS and YYNGEE. Trimming pared 0 bases from V and 4 bases from J, leaving 8 bases between. This CDR3 spans 14 amino acids. The CDR3 coding sequence is TGTGCCAGCAGCGTAGGGGGCCACGGAAACACCATATATTTT. This sequence encodes CASSVGGHGNTIYF.

The J gene is TRBJ1-4, the V gene TRBV4-1; D ambiguous. This CDR3 region has 16 residues. Trimming stripped 1 base from V and 10 bases from J, with 19 bases between. The germline gives CDR1 MGHRA, CDR2 YSYEKL. The CDR3 spells CASSQVYSGVMGKLFF. DNA of the CDR3: TGCGCCAGCAGCCAAGTTTATTCCGGGGTAATGGGAAAACTGTTTTTT.

The gene calls are TRBV18 and TRBJ1-6; weak D call: TRBD1 (5 bases). Per the germline V gene, CDR1 is KGHSH and CDR2 is LQKENI. The CDR3 has 14 amino acids. Trimming pared 4 bases from V and 9 bases from J, leaving 13 bases between. This CDR3 is CASSLKRGGSPLHF. The DNA for the CDR3 is TGTGCCAGCTCACTCAAAAGGGGTGGTTCACCCCTCCACTTT.

The chain joins TRBV6-1 to TRBJ2-3; 7 bases line up with TRBD2. The J segment lost 3 bases and the V segment lost 4 bases, leaving 10 bases of the junction unmatched. The CDR3 covers 16 residues. The V gene's germline CDR1 is MNHNS and CDR2 SASEGT. The CDR3 sequence is CASSVHLAAETDTQYF. DNA for the CDR3: TGTGCCAGCAGTGTCCATCTAGCGGCTGAAACAGATACGCAGTATTTT.

The rearrangement links TRBV29-1 to TRBJ2-3; 14 bases map to TRBD2. The CDR3 contains 17 residues. Trimming took 7 bases from V and 6 from J; bases not matched to a gene: 15. CDR1 and CDR2 (germline): SQVTM, ANQGSEA. CDR3 region: CSATGTSGRGHMDTQYF. As DNA, the CDR3 is TGCAGCGCAACCGGGACTAGCGGGAGAGGGCATATGGATACGCAGTATTTT.

The rearrangement uses TRBV3-1 (or the pseudogene TRBV3-2) and TRBJ2-3; 7 bases agree with TRBD2. Germline CDR1 is LGHDT and CDR2 is YNNKEL (reference sequence). With V trimmed by 0 bases and J by 4 bases, 4 bases remained unmatched. CDR3 length: 15 amino acids. The CDR3 DNA reads TGTGCCAGCAGCCAAGATGGCGGGAGAGCAGATACGCAGTATTTT. It specifies CASSQDGGRADTQYF.

The sample holds one count of this clone. The J gene is TRBJ2-3, the V gene TRBV5-6; D perhaps matches TRBD2 (7 bases). The CDR3 length is 15 residues. V was cut by 5 bases and J by 3 bases, with 16 bases left in between. In germline, CDR1 is SGHDT, CDR2 YYEEEE. CDR3 sequence: CASSYREGRTDTQYF. The CDR3 DNA sequence: TGTGCCAGCAGTTACAGGGAGGGTAGGACAGATACGCAGTATTTT.